A selection of T cell receptor beta chains follows, all from one sample in a study of cytomegalovirus exposure and HLA in healthy donors. Sequencing was performed with immunoSEQ multiplex PCR; in TCRdb, only in-frame clones are kept and a portion is missing. Seen here are over 90,000 clones, around 81% observed once, and the top ten hold 4.5% to 5.5%. The sample consisted of PBMCs. These receptors came from a middle-aged man in good health and CMV-seropositive. CDR3s include the opening cysteine and the closing phenylalanine or tryptophan. Fields, in order: clone size, D gene, J gene, V gene, CDR3 protein, CDR3 DNA. The D gene is left open where the match is weak. Clone size is shown for a subset of rows, as once, few, many or a class of expanded clone.

.,TRBD1,TRBJ1-4,TRBV12-5,CASGLGTRGLNEKLFF,TGTGCTAGTGGTTTGGGGACCAGGGGGCTTAATGAAAAACTGTTTTTT
.,TRBD1,TRBJ1-4,TRBV5-5,CASSLVDRSQANEKLFF,TGTGCCAGCAGCTTGGTGGACAGGTCGCAAGCTAATGAAAAACTGTTTTTT
.,.,TRBJ2-5,TRBV9,CASSVGGDQETQYF,TGTGCCAGCAGCGTAGGAGGAGACCAAGAGACCCAGTACTTC
.,.,TRBJ2-1,TRBV5-4,CASSLLNPREQFF,TGTGCCAGCAGCTTGTTGAACCCTCGGGAGCAGTTCTTC
.,TRBD1,TRBJ2-5,TRBV2,CASSEWDRGQETQYF,TGTGCCAGCAGTGAGTGGGACAGGGGGCAAGAGACCCAGTACTTC
.,.,TRBJ1-2,TRBV9,CASSPSSGDYGYTF,TGTGCCAGCAGCCCCTCCTCGGGGGACTATGGCTACACCTTC
.,.,TRBJ2-2,TRBV2,CASSLEGTANTGELFF,TGTGCCAGCAGCCTAGAGGGTACTGCGAACACCGGGGAGCTGTTTTTT
.,.,TRBJ2-5,TRBV7-9,CSSSLGGEPQETQYF,TGTTCCAGCAGCTTAGGGGGGGAGCCCCAAGAGACCCAGTACTTC
.,.,TRBJ1-2,TRBV5-4,CASSLSTHNYGYTF,TGTGCCAGCAGCTTGTCAACACATAACTATGGCTACACCTTC
.,.,TRBJ2-3,TRBV12-1,CASSFGLAGGSDTQYF,TGTGCCAGCAGCTTTGGACTAGCGGGAGGGTCAGATACGCAGTATTTT
.,.,TRBJ2-6,TRBV6-5,CASSYLRGGANVLTF,TGTGCCAGCAGTTACCTCCGAGGTGGGGCCAACGTCCTGACTTTC
.,.,TRBJ2-5,TRBV7-3,CASSLGGASETQYF,TGTGCCAGCAGCTTAGGGGGGGCCTCAGAGACCCAGTACTTC
.,.,TRBJ1-3,TRBV7-9,CASSSQGADTIYF,TGTGCCAGCAGCTCCCAAGGGGCGGACACCATATATTTT
few,.,TRBJ2-5,TRBV5-1,CASSLEGGPQETQYF,TGCGCCAGCAGCTTGGAGGGAGGTCCCCAAGAGACCCAGTACTTC
.,.,TRBJ2-7,TRBV7-9,CSSSPSYEQYF,TGTTCCAGCAGTCCTTCCTACGAGCAGTACTTC
.,.,TRBJ1-2,TRBV28,CASSLTPGGYTF,TGTGCCAGCAGTTTAACCCCCGGGGGCTACACCTTC
.,TRBD1,TRBJ2-5,TRBV6-5,CASSQGQGGETQYF,TGTGCCAGCAGCCAGGGACAGGGTGGGGAGACCCAGTACTTC
.,TRBD1,TRBJ2-1,TRBV7-6,CASSADRGYEQFF,TGTGCCAGCAGCGCGGACAGGGGATATGAGCAGTTCTTC
few,.,TRBJ1-2,TRBV6-1,CASSDGDYGYTF,TGTGCCAGCAGTGACGGTGACTATGGCTACACCTTC
.,.,TRBJ1-1,TRBV28,CASSLGSGGNTEAFF,TGTGCCAGCAGTTTGGGCTCGGGGGGGAACACTGAAGCTTTCTTT
.,TRBD2,TRBJ2-1,TRBV5-6,CASSGGLAGGAVSYNEQFF,TGTGCCAGCAGCGGGGGACTAGCGGGGGGGGCGGTAAGCTACAATGAGCAGTTCTTC
.,TRBD1,TRBJ1-2,TRBV18,CASSPGGQAGYGYTF,TGTGCCAGCTCACCGGGCGGACAGGCCGGCTATGGCTACACCTTC
.,.,TRBJ2-5,TRBV19,CASSIGQQETQYF,TGTGCCAGTAGTATAGGGCAGCAAGAGACCCAGTACTTC
.,TRBD1,TRBJ2-7,TRBV11-2,CASSPQTGIVHEQYF,TGTGCCAGCAGCCCCCAGACAGGGATTGTACACGAGCAGTACTTC
.,.,TRBJ1-1,TRBV30,CAWSPRGPNTEAFF,TGTGCCTGGAGTCCTCGGGGTCCTAACACTGAAGCTTTCTTT
.,.,TRBJ1-2,TRBV7-9,CASSLGTLGGSYGYTF,TGTGCCAGCAGCTTAGGCACCCTCGGCGGAAGCTATGGCTACACCTTC
.,TRBD1,TRBJ2-5,TRBV28,CASSSGGLETQYF,TGTGCCAGCAGTTCAGGGGGCCTTGAGACCCAGTACTTC
.,TRBD2,TRBJ2-3,TRBV6-5,CASRRTRGPDTQYF,TGTGCCAGCAGACGGACTAGGGGCCCAGATACGCAGTATTTT
.,.,TRBJ1-1,TRBV27,CASRRMNTEAFF,TGTGCCAGCAGGCGTATGAACACTGAAGCTTTCTTT
.,TRBD1,TRBJ1-1,TRBV19,CAGRQGPNTEAFF,TGTGCCGGCCGACAGGGCCCGAACACTGAAGCTTTCTTT
few,TRBD1,TRBJ1-5,TRBV19,CASSWTGGNQPQHF,TGTGCCAGTAGTTGGACAGGAGGCAATCAGCCCCAGCATTTT
once,TRBD1,TRBJ1-1,TRBV10-3,CAISSQGKRDEAFF,TGTGCCATCAGCTCACAGGGGAAACGAGATGAAGCTTTCTTT
.,TRBD1,TRBJ2-7,TRBV19,CASSLWAGTGSYEQYF,TGTGCCAGTAGTCTTTGGGCGGGGACAGGGTCCTACGAGCAGTACTTC
.,.,TRBJ2-3,TRBV5-1,CASSLGGTRTDTQYF,TGCGCCAGCAGCTTGGGAGGGACTCGCACAGATACGCAGTATTTT
.,TRBD1,TRBJ2-1,TRBV27,CASSLSTGVRFSEQFF,TGTGCCAGCAGTTTATCCACAGGGGTAAGATTTTCCGAGCAGTTCTTC
.,TRBD2,TRBJ2-7,TRBV5-1,CASSTGTSGALSSYEQYF,TGCGCCAGCAGCACCGGGACTAGCGGGGCCCTGAGCTCCTACGAGCAGTACTTC
.,.,TRBJ1-4,TRBV15,CATSRDRTAMLKLFF,TGTGCCACCAGCAGAGATCGGACAGCGATGTTAAAACTGTTTTTT
few,.,TRBJ1-1,TRBV7-3,CASSPAGDEAFF,TGTGCCAGCAGCCCTGCGGGGGATGAAGCTTTCTTT
once,TRBD1,TRBJ1-4,TRBV7-8,CASSQGTANEKLFF,TGTGCCAGCAGTCAAGGGACAGCTAATGAAAAACTGTTTTTT
.,.,TRBJ1-1,TRBV30,CAWSWVWRNMNTEAFF,TGTGCCTGGAGTTGGGTGTGGAGAAACATGAACACTGAAGCTTTCTTT
.,TRBD1,TRBJ1-6,TRBV11-2,CASSPAGGSPLHF,TGTGCCAGCAGCCCAGCAGGGGGTTCACCCCTCCACTTT
.,.,TRBJ2-7,TRBV6-1,CASSDWRGGEQYF,TGTGCCAGCTCGGACTGGCGGGGCGGCGAGCAGTACTTC
.,TRBD1,TRBJ2-5,TRBV18,CASSRDRGSQETQYF,TGTGCCAGCTCAAGGGACAGGGGATCACAAGAGACCCAGTACTTC
.,.,TRBJ2-5,TRBV18,CASSQGIVETQYF,TGTGCCAGCTCACAGGGGATTGTAGAGACCCAGTACTTC
.,.,TRBJ1-2,TRBV13,CASSLGPGGGPYGYTF,TGTGCCAGCAGCTTAGGACCGGGGGGTGGTCCCTATGGCTACACCTTC
.,.,TRBJ1-1,TRBV5-4,CASSVPGKEGGTEAFF,TGTGCCAGCAGCGTTCCGGGTAAAGAAGGTGGCACTGAAGCTTTCTTT
.,TRBD2,TRBJ2-3,TRBV15,CATSSTSVTDTQYF,TGTGCCACCAGCTCGACTAGCGTAACAGATACGCAGTATTTT
.,TRBD1,TRBJ2-7,TRBV19,CASSGQANYEQYF,TGTGCCAGTTCAGGACAGGCGAACTACGAGCAGTACTTC
.,TRBD2,TRBJ2-1,TRBV7-9,CASSDPTSGGLSNEQFF,TGTGCCAGCAGCGACCCGACTAGCGGGGGGCTCTCGAATGAGCAGTTCTTC
.,TRBD1,TRBJ2-2,TRBV5-1,CASSWTGGPNTGELFF,TGCGCCAGCAGCTGGACAGGGGGGCCGAACACCGGGGAGCTGTTTTTT
.,.,TRBJ1-5,TRBV28,CASSLTTGISNQPQHF,TGTGCCAGCAGTTTAACGACAGGAATTAGCAATCAGCCCCAGCATTTT
.,.,TRBJ2-7,TRBV2,CASTEPRISYEQYF,TGTGCCAGCACCGAGCCCAGGATATCCTACGAGCAGTACTTC
.,TRBD2,TRBJ2-1,TRBV6-1,CASSAWLAGGRDKFF,TGTGCCAGCAGTGCGTGGCTAGCGGGAGGCCGAGATAAGTTCTTC
few,.,TRBJ2-1,TRBV7-8,CASSLGPRSYNEQFF,TGTGCCAGCAGCTTAGGTCCGAGGTCCTACAATGAGCAGTTCTTC
once,TRBD1,TRBJ1-5,TRBV6-6,CASSYNRGSNQPQHF,TGTGCCAGCAGTTACAACAGGGGAAGCAATCAGCCCCAGCATTTT
.,.,TRBJ2-1,TRBV30,CAWSVGAGIEQFF,TGTGCCTGGAGTGTAGGGGCAGGGATTGAGCAGTTCTTC
.,.,TRBJ2-3,TRBV10-1,CAGTRGSECTDTQYF,TGCGCCGGAACGCGGGGTAGTGAATGCACAGATACGCAGTATTTT
.,TRBD1,TRBJ1-4,TRBV6-1,CASGAGTGINEKLFF,TGTGCCAGCGGCGCTGGGACAGGGATTAATGAAAAACTGTTTTTT
once,.,TRBJ2-1,TRBV10-3,CAISETGQGYNEQFF,TGTGCCATCAGTGAGACGGGACAAGGCTACAATGAGCAGTTCTTC
.,.,TRBJ1-1,TRBV7-3,CASSLYKNTEAFF,TGTGCCAGCAGCTTATATAAGAACACTGAAGCTTTCTTT